A selection of T cell receptor beta chains follows, all from one sample in a study of T cells expressing NK-cell markers. TCRdb re-called the 5' RACE reads and shows each CDR3 protein once, DNA omitted. The sample is made up of 400,000 to 500,000 distinct CDR3 sequences, and the top ten hold approximately 6.8% of it. Sequenced input: blood T cells: a sorted CD56 or NKG2C T cell subset, CD4+ or CD8+ T cells, or bulk PBMC T cells (not recorded which). Receptor source: a woman aged 18-69 years in good health. CDR3s include the opening cysteine and the closing phenylalanine or tryptophan.

V: TRBV12-3/TRBV12-4; J: TRBJ2-1; CDR3: CASSPLSAGNYNEQFF
V: TRBV5-4; J: TRBJ2-1; CDR3: CASSLTQKYNEQFF
V: TRBV29-1; J: TRBJ1-6; CDR3: CSVGVGNNSPLHF
V: TRBV6-2/TRBV6-3; J: TRBJ2-3; CDR3: CASSQGLQETDTQYF
V: TRBV6-1; J: TRBJ2-7; CDR3: CASSRGGTTYEQYF
V: TRBV27; J: TRBJ2-5; CDR3: CASTSLQGARATQYF
V: TRBV5-6; J: TRBJ2-3; CDR3: CASSLVGPLLGDTQYF
V: TRBV7-2; J: TRBJ2-3; CDR3: CASSPVAGRTGDTQYF
V: TRBV5-1; J: TRBJ2-7; CDR3: CASSPGPGGSSYEQYF
V: TRBV3-1; J: TRBJ2-1; CDR3: CASSQEGVAAYNEQFF
V: TRBV12-3/TRBV12-4; J: TRBJ2-3; CDR3: CASSLVSDTDTQYF
V: TRBV15; J: TRBJ2-2; CDR3: CATSTQTGTNTGELFF
V: TRBV20-1; J: TRBJ2-5; CDR3: CSARDLQGPETQYF
V: TRBV20-1; J: TRBJ2-7; CDR3: CSAPWAGRSSYEQYF
V: TRBV27; J: TRBJ1-2; CDR3: CASSFDSSYGYTF
V: TRBV9; J: TRBJ2-5; CDR3: CASSVPQEVGEEETQYF
V: TRBV7-2; J: TRBJ2-1; CDR3: CASSLAASPNGEQFF
V: TRBV18; J: TRBJ1-1; CDR3: CASSPRPLNTEAFF
V: TRBV19; J: TRBJ1-4; CDR3: CASSSLGQKLFF
V: TRBV20-1; J: TRBJ1-2; CDR3: CSARRGGYGYTF
V: TRBV27; J: TRBJ2-1; CDR3: CASRLAGTYDEQFF
V: TRBV20-1; J: TRBJ2-7; CDR3: CSARDGPYEQYF
V: TRBV9; J: TRBJ2-5; CDR3: CASNPMHQDGDLYQETQYF
V: TRBV28; J: TRBJ2-3; CDR3: CASGALDGETDTQYF
V: TRBV6-1; J: TRBJ1-6; CDR3: CASSEAKGTSSPLHF
V: TRBV7-2; J: TRBJ2-5; CDR3: CASSLDPGNRETQYF
V: TRBV10-3; J: TRBJ1-2; CDR3: CAISDPGVYGYTF
V: TRBV20-1; J: TRBJ2-5; CDR3: CSAVTASGSWGQETQYF
V: TRBV6-4; J: TRBJ2-3; CDR3: CASSERPLGADTQYF
V: TRBV20-1; J: TRBJ2-3; CDR3: CSAQTSGRTDTQYF
V: TRBV6-2/TRBV6-3; J: TRBJ1-1; CDR3: CASSYSIPTEAFF
V: TRBV6-1; J: TRBJ2-3; CDR3: CASSTGGNTDTQYF
V: TRBV5-5; J: TRBJ1-2; CDR3: CASSPAVVPDYGYTF
V: TRBV6-2/TRBV6-3; J: TRBJ2-3; CDR3: CASSDRDYSTDTQYF
V: TRBV30; J: TRBJ2-1; CDR3: CAWSVAAYNEQFF
V: TRBV25-1; J: TRBJ1-1; CDR3: CASRQGRNTEAFF
V: TRBV6-2/TRBV6-3; J: TRBJ2-1; CDR3: CASSNSNEQFF
V: TRBV7-2; J: TRBJ2-1; CDR3: CASSLPHSSYNEQFF
V: TRBV11-2; J: TRBJ2-2; CDR3: CASSPQRLAGGQGTGELFF
V: TRBV24-1; J: TRBJ2-3; CDR3: CATSTRGGGHGTDTQYF
V: TRBV5-1; J: TRBJ2-1; CDR3: CASSLAPREQFF
V: TRBV18; J: TRBJ1-3; CDR3: CASSPGTAGNTIYF
V: TRBV7-2; J: TRBJ2-7; CDR3: CASSLTRQFPEQYF
V: TRBV18; J: TRBJ1-4; CDR3: CASSGTEENEKLFF